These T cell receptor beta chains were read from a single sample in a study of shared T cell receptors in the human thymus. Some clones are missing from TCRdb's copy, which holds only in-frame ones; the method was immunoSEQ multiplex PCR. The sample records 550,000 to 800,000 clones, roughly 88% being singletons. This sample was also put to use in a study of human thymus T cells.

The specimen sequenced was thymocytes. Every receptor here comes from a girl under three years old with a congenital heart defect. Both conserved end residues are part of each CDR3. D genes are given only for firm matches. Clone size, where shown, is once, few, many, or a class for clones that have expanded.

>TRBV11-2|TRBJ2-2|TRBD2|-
CASSPEGTSGAGHTGELFF
TGTGCCAGCAGCCCCGAGGGGACTAGCGGGGCGGGGCACACCGGGGAGCTGTTTTTT
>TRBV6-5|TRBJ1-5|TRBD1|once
CASSYSDRGDQPQHF
TGTGCCAGCAGTTACTCGGACAGGGGGGATCAGCCCCAGCATTTT
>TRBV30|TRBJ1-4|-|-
CAWKGGSSNEKLFF
TGTGCCTGGAAGGGGGGGTCTTCTAATGAAAAACTGTTTTTT
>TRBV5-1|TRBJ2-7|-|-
CASSSRTLAPYEQYF
TGCGCCAGCAGCTCTAGGACTCTCGCTCCCTACGAGCAGTACTTC
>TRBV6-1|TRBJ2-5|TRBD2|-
CASSEAAGGQETQYF
TGTGCCAGCAGTGAAGCGGCGGGGGGCCAAGAGACCCAGTACTTC
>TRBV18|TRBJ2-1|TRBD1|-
CASSGDRGVSDEQFF
TGTGCCAGCTCGGGGGACAGGGGGGTTTCGGATGAGCAGTTCTTC
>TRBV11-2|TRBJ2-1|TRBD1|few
CASSFGGQGYNEQFF
TGTGCCAGCAGCTTTGGTGGACAGGGGTACAATGAGCAGTTCTTC
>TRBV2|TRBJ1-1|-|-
CASKSGATEAFF
TGTGCCAGCAAGTCAGGGGCCACTGAAGCTTTCTTT
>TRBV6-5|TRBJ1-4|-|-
CASSYSTGVLNEKLFF
TGTGCCAGCAGTTACTCGACGGGGGTACTTAATGAAAAACTGTTTTTT
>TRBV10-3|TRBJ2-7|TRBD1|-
CAISPNSTPPRTGWYEQYF
TGTGCCATTTCGCCTAATTCAACACCGCCGCGGACAGGGTGGTACGAGCAGTACTTC
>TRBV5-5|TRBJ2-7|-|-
CASSPQGSYEQYF
TGTGCCAGCAGCCCACAGGGATCCTACGAGCAGTACTTC
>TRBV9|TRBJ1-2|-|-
CASSPPGVYGYTF
TGTGCCAGCAGCCCCCCGGGGGTTTATGGCTACACCTTC
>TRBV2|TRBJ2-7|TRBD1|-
CASSETLGQGGSYEQYF
TGTGCCAGCAGTGAGACCCTGGGACAGGGAGGTTCCTACGAGCAGTACTTC
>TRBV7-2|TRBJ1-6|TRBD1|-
CASSAGTGVNSPLHF
TGTGCCAGCAGTGCCGGGACAGGGGTTAATTCACCCCTCCACTTT
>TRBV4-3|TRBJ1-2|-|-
CASSQEQVGRGGDYGYTF
TGCGCCAGCAGCCAAGAGCAGGTTGGCAGGGGCGGCGACTATGGCTACACCTTC
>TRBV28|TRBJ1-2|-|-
CASSFTTNYGYTF
TGTGCCAGCAGTTTTACCACAAACTATGGCTACACCTTC
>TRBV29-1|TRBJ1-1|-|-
CSVDKNTEAFF
TGCAGCGTTGATAAGAACACTGAAGCTTTCTTT
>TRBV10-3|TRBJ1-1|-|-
CAISEGQGNTEAFF
TGTGCCATCAGTGAAGGGCAGGGGAACACTGAAGCTTTCTTT
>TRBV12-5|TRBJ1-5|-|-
CASAHLNQPQHF
TGTGCTAGTGCACACCTTAATCAGCCCCAGCATTTT
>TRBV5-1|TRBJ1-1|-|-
CASRGSEAFF
TGCGCCAGCAGGGGCAGCGAAGCTTTCTTT
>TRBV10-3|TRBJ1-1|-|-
CAIRTHIGLAEAFF
TGTGCCATCCGCACCCACATCGGGTTGGCTGAAGCTTTCTTT
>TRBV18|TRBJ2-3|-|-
CASSPPTGVSTDTQYF
TGTGCCAGCTCACCACCTACGGGGGTAAGCACAGATACGCAGTATTTT
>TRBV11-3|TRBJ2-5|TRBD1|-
CASSSGQGGQETQYF
TGTGCCAGCAGCTCCGGACAGGGGGGCCAAGAGACCCAGTACTTC
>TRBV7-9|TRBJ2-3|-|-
CASSLVVTTQHTDTQYF
TGTGCCAGCAGCTTGGTCGTCACAACCCAACACACAGATACGCAGTATTTT
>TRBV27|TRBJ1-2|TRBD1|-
CASSLRGGFYGYTF
TGTGCCAGCAGTTTGCGAGGGGGCTTTTATGGCTACACCTTC
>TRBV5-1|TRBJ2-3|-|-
CASSLPADTQYF
TGCGCCAGCAGCTTACCGGCAGATACGCAGTATTTT
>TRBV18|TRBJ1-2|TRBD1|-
CASSPLGNGQGAFDGYTF
TGTGCCAGCTCACCACTGGGAAATGGACAGGGGGCATTTGATGGCTACACCTTC
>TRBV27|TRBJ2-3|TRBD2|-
CASSPHFGGLAGRSTDTQYF
TGTGCCAGCAGTCCGCACTTCGGGGGACTAGCGGGCCGTAGCACAGATACGCAGTATTTT
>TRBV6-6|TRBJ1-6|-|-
CASSLYGAHNSPLHF
TGTGCCAGCAGTTTGTATGGGGCTCATAATTCACCCCTCCACTTT
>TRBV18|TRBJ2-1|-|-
CASSPGGTELRSYNEQFF
TGTGCCAGCTCACCAGGCGGGACAGAACTTCGCTCCTACAATGAGCAGTTCTTC
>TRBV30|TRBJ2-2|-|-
CAWSVPGMSLGELFF
TGTGCCTGGAGTGTACCGGGGATGTCTTTAGGGGAGCTGTTTTTT
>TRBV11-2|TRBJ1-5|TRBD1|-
CASSFSGTGYSNQPQHF
TGTGCCAGCAGCTTTTCCGGGACAGGCTATAGCAATCAGCCCCAGCATTTT
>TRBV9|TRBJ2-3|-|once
CASSVGTGGRADTQYF
TGTGCCAGCAGCGTAGGAACGGGGGGCCGGGCAGATACGCAGTATTTT
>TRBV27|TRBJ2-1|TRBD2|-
CASSPGLAGLFPYNEQFF
TGTGCCAGCAGCCCGGGACTAGCGGGGCTATTCCCCTACAATGAGCAGTTCTTC
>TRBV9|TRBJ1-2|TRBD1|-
CASRDDRACGYTF
TGTGCCAGCAGAGATGACAGGGCGTGCGGCTACACCTTC
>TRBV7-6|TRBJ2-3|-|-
CASSLAPRYSTDTQYF
TGTGCCAGCAGCTTAGCGCCTAGGTATAGCACAGATACGCAGTATTTT
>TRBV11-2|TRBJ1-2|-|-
CANCRGRDGYTF
TGTGCCAATTGCAGGGGTCGAGATGGCTACACCTTC
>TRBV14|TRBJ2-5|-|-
CASSQDGQATQETQYF
TGTGCCAGCAGCCAAGATGGCCAGGCTACCCAAGAGACCCAGTACTTC
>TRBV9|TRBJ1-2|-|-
CASSVALSDRSYGYTF
TGTGCCAGCAGCGTAGCCCTCTCGGACAGAAGCTATGGCTACACCTTC
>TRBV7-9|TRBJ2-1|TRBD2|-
CASSLAGGNNEQFF
TGTGCCAGCAGCTTAGCGGGGGGGAACAATGAGCAGTTCTTC